A selection of T cell receptor beta chains follows, all from one sample in a study of blood T cells in healthy people across ages. TCRdb processed the 5' RACE reads anew with MiXCR; each CDR3 protein has one entry. Of more than 1.4 million distinct CDR3 sequences listed, around 42% are singletons. The sample taken for sequencing was blood. These receptors were obtained from a woman younger than 30 in good health. CDR3s include the opening cysteine and the closing phenylalanine or tryptophan. The order of the fields is J gene, CDR3 length, D gene, clone size, V gene, CDR3 protein, CDR3 DNA. D genes are given only for firm matches. Rows give clone size only sometimes, using once, few, many, or a class for an expanded clone.

j_gene: TRBJ2-4; len: 13; d_gene: .; abundance: few; v_gene: TRBV20-1; CDR3aa: CSATDSSVDIQYF; CDR3nt: TGCAGTGCTACGGACTCCTCAGTCGACATTCAGTACTTC
j_gene: TRBJ2-3; len: 16; d_gene: TRBD1; abundance: .; v_gene: TRBV5-1; CDR3aa: CASSRPQGLLTDTQYF; CDR3nt: TGCGCCAGCAGCCGACCACAGGGGCTCCTCACAGATACGCAGTATTTT
j_gene: TRBJ1-6; len: 15; d_gene: .; abundance: few; v_gene: TRBV18; CDR3aa: CASSPPDGNNSPLHF; CDR3nt: TGTGCCAGCTCACCACCGGACGGAAATAATTCACCCCTCCACTTT
j_gene: TRBJ1-2; len: 17; d_gene: TRBD1; abundance: .; v_gene: TRBV25-1; CDR3aa: CASSEYFGTGGRYGYTF; CDR3nt: TGTGCCAGCAGTGAATATTTCGGGACAGGGGGGAGGTATGGCTACACCTTC
j_gene: TRBJ1-6; len: 17; d_gene: .; abundance: .; v_gene: TRBV6-1; CDR3aa: CASSEALGQGYNSPLHF; CDR3nt: TGTGCCAGCAGTGAAGCGCTTGGGCAGGGGTATAATTCACCCCTCCACTTT
j_gene: TRBJ2-7; len: 15; d_gene: TRBD2; abundance: few; v_gene: TRBV4-1; CDR3aa: CASTNAVGGTYEQYF; CDR3nt: TGCGCCAGCACAAATGCGGTGGGGGGGACCTACGAGCAGTACTTC
j_gene: TRBJ2-7; len: 15; d_gene: TRBD1; abundance: few; v_gene: TRBV7-2; CDR3aa: CASSLGFGTAYEQYF; CDR3nt: TGTGCCAGCAGCTTAGGGTTTGGGACAGCCTACGAGCAGTACTTC
j_gene: TRBJ2-3; len: 16; d_gene: .; abundance: .; v_gene: TRBV7-9; CDR3aa: CASSFPGSSLTDTQYF; CDR3nt: TGTGCCAGCAGCTTTCCGGGGAGCAGCCTCACAGATACGCAGTATTTT
j_gene: TRBJ1-4; len: 18; d_gene: .; abundance: .; v_gene: TRBV6-1; CDR3aa: CASSEKVHPESTNEKLFF; CDR3nt: TGTGCCAGCAGTGAAAAAGTACACCCGGAATCAACTAATGAAAAACTGTTTTTT
j_gene: TRBJ1-2; len: 16; d_gene: .; abundance: .; v_gene: TRBV12-3/TRBV12-4; CDR3aa: CASSLGRGSPVEGYTF; CDR3nt: TGTGCCAGCAGTTTAGGGCGGGGTAGCCCAGTAGAAGGCTACACCTTC
j_gene: TRBJ2-7; len: 12; d_gene: .; abundance: few; v_gene: TRBV5-1; CDR3aa: CASSARYNEQYF; CDR3nt: TGCGCCAGCAGCGCCCGATACAATGAGCAGTACTTC
j_gene: TRBJ2-1; len: 16; d_gene: .; abundance: .; v_gene: TRBV9; CDR3aa: CASSPWDSGTYNEQFF; CDR3nt: TGTGCCAGCAGCCCCTGGGATAGCGGTACCTACAATGAGCAGTTCTTC
j_gene: TRBJ2-3; len: 12; d_gene: .; abundance: many; v_gene: TRBV7-9; CDR3aa: CASSSFTDTQYF; CDR3nt: TGTGCCAGCAGCTCGTTCACAGATACGCAGTATTTT
j_gene: TRBJ2-1; len: 17; d_gene: TRBD2; abundance: .; v_gene: TRBV7-9; CDR3aa: CASSRGGSSGGAYEQFF; CDR3nt: TGTGCCAGCAGCCGCGGGGGTTCTAGCGGGGGGGCCTATGAGCAGTTCTTC
j_gene: TRBJ2-1; len: 13; d_gene: .; abundance: many; v_gene: TRBV7-2; CDR3aa: CASSPYIAWEQFF; CDR3nt: TGTGCCAGCAGCCCATACATAGCTTGGGAGCAGTTCTTC
j_gene: TRBJ1-6; len: 14; d_gene: .; abundance: .; v_gene: TRBV7-9; CDR3aa: CASSLAVYNSPLHF; CDR3nt: TGTGCCAGCAGCTTAGCCGTCTATAATTCACCCCTCCACTTT
j_gene: TRBJ2-7; len: 14; d_gene: TRBD1; abundance: few; v_gene: TRBV25-1; CDR3aa: CASSEQGARYEQYF; CDR3nt: TGTGCCAGCAGTGAACAGGGGGCGCGGTACGAGCAGTACTTC
j_gene: TRBJ2-4; len: 15; d_gene: .; abundance: .; v_gene: TRBV2; CDR3aa: CASSQGRVGKNIQYF; CDR3nt: TGTGCCAGCAGCCAGGGGAGGGTTGGCAAAAACATTCAGTACTTC
j_gene: TRBJ2-3; len: 16; d_gene: TRBD2; abundance: .; v_gene: TRBV11-2; CDR3aa: CASSLGSGTSKSGQYF; CDR3nt: TGTGCCAGCAGCTTAGGTTCCGGGACTAGCAAATCAGGACAGTATTTT
j_gene: TRBJ2-7; len: 13; d_gene: .; abundance: many; v_gene: TRBV28; CDR3aa: CASSLGIHYEQYF; CDR3nt: TGTGCCAGCAGTTTGGGCATTCACTACGAGCAGTACTTC
j_gene: TRBJ1-5; len: 13; d_gene: .; abundance: few; v_gene: TRBV4-2; CDR3aa: CASSQDQGQPQHF; CDR3nt: TGTGCCAGCAGCCAAGATCAAGGACAGCCCCAGCATTTT
j_gene: TRBJ2-7; len: 16; d_gene: TRBD1; abundance: .; v_gene: TRBV28; CDR3aa: CASSARDRVRSYEQYF; CDR3nt: TGTGCCAGCAGTGCCCGGGACAGGGTAAGATCCTACGAGCAGTACTTC
j_gene: TRBJ1-2; len: 13; d_gene: .; abundance: .; v_gene: TRBV2; CDR3aa: CASSVLSFYGYTF; CDR3nt: TGTGCCAGCAGTGTCCTTTCTTTCTATGGCTACACCTTC
j_gene: TRBJ2-1; len: 14; d_gene: TRBD1; abundance: .; v_gene: TRBV6-1; CDR3aa: CASSPWTGYDEQFF; CDR3nt: TGTGCCAGCAGTCCGTGGACAGGGTACGATGAGCAGTTCTTC
j_gene: TRBJ1-2; len: 18; d_gene: TRBD1; abundance: .; v_gene: TRBV11-2; CDR3aa: CASSGPPGQTLTNYGYTF; CDR3nt: TGTGCCAGCAGCGGTCCTCCGGGACAGACCCTGACTAACTATGGCTACACCTTC
j_gene: TRBJ2-7; len: 15; d_gene: TRBD1; abundance: .; v_gene: TRBV29-1; CDR3aa: CRVRGTGNRSYEQYF; CDR3nt: TGCAGGGTTAGGGGGACAGGGAACCGCTCCTACGAGCAGTACTTC
j_gene: TRBJ2-1; len: 16; d_gene: TRBD2; abundance: .; v_gene: TRBV6-1; CDR3aa: CASVSGTSGGHNEQFF; CDR3nt: TGTGCCAGCGTTTCCGGGACTAGCGGGGGGCACAATGAGCAGTTCTTC